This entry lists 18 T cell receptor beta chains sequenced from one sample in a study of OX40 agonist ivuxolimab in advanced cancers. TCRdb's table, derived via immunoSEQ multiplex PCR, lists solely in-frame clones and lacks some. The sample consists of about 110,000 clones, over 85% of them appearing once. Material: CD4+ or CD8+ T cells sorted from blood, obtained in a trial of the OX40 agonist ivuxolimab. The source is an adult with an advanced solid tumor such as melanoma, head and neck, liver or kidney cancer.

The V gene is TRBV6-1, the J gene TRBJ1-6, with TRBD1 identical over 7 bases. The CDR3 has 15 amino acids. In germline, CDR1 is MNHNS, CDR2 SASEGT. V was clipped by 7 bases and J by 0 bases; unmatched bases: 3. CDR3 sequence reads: CASNRGSSYNSPLHF. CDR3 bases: TGTGCCAGCAACAGGGGAAGCTCCTATAATTCACCCCTCCACTTT.

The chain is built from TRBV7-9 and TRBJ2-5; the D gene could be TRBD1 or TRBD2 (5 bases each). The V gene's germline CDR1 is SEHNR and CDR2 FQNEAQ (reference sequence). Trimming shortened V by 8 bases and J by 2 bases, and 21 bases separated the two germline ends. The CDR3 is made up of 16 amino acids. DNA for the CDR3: TGTGCCAGCTCCCCCGTACCGGGACCGTCACAAGAGACCCAGTACTTC. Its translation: CASSPVPGPSQETQYF. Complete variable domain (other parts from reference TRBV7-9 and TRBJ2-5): DTGVSQNPRHKITKRGQNVTFRCDPISEHNRLYWYRQTLGQGPEFLTYFQNEAQLEKSRLLSDRFSAERPKGSFSTLEIQRTEQGDSAMYLCASSPVPGPSQETQYFGPGTRLLVL.

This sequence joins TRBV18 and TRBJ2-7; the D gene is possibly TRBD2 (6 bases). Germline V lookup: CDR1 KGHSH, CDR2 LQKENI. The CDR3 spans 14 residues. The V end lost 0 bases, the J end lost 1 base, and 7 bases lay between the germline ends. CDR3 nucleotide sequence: TGTGCCAGCTCACCACCAGGACTATCCTACGAGCAGTACTTC. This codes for CASSPPGLSYEQYF.

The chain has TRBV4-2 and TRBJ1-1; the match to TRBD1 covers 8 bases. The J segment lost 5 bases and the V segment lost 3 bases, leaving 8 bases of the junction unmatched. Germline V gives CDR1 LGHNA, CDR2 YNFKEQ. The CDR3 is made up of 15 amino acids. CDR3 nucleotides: TGTGCCAGCAGCCACGGACAGGGATTGGCGACTGAAGCTTTCTTT. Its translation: CASSHGQGLATEAFF.

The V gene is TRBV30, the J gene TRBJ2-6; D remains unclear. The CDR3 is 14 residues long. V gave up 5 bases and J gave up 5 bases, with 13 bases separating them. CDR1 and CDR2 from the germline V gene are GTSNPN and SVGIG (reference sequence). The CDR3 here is CAWALLRRANVLTF. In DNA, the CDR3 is TGTGCCTGGGCACTGCTTAGGCGGGCCAACGTCCTGACTTTC.

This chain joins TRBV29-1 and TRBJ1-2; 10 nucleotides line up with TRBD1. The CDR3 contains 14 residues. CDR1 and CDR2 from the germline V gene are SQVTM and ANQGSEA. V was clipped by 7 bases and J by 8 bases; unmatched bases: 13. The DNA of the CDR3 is TGCAGCGATAGTCGCGGGACAGGGGTCCCCGGCTACACCTTC. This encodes CSDSRGTGVPGYTF.

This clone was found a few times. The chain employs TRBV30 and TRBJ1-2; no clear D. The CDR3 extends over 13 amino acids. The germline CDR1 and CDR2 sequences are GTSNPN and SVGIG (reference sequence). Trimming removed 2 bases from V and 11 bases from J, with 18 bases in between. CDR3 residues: CAWSKGHSSLYTF. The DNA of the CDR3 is TGTGCCTGGAGTAAAGGTCACTCTTCCCTATACACCTTC. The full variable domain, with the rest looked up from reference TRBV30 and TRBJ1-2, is SQTIHQWPATLVQPVGSPLSLECTVEGTSNPNLYWYRQAAGRGLQLLFYSVGIGQISSEVPQNLSASRPQDRQFILSSKKLLLSDSGFYLCAWSKGHSSLYTFGSGTRLTVV.

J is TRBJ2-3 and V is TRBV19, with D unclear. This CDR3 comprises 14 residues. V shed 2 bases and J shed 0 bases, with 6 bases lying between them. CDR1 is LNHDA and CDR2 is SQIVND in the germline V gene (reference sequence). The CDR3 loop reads CASSIQSSTDTQYF. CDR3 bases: TGTGCCAGTAGTATACAGTCTAGCACAGATACGCAGTATTTT.

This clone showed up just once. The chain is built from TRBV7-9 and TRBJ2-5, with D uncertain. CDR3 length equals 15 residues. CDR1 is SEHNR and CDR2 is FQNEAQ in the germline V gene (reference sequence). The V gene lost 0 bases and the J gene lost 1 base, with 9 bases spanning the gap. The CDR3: CASSLAAGTQETQYF. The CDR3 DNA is TGTGCCAGCAGCTTAGCAGCCGGCACCCAAGAGACCCAGTACTTC.

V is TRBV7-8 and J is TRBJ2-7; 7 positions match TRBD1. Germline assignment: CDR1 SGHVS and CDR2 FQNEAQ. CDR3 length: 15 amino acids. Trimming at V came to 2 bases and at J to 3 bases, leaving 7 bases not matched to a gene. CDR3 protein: CASSLSQGSHYEQYF. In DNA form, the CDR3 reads TGTGCCAGCAGCTTATCACAGGGGTCCCACTACGAGCAGTACTTC.

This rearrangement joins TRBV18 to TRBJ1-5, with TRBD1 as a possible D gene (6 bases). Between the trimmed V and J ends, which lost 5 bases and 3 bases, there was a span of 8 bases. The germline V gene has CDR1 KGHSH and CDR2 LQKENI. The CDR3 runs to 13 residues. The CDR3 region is CASSGTPNQPQHF. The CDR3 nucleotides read TGTGCCAGCTCAGGGACACCCAATCAGCCCCAGCATTTT.

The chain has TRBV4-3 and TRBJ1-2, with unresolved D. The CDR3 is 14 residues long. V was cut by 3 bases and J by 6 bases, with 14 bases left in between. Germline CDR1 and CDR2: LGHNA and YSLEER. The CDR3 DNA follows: TGCGCCAGCAGCCAGCAGACCTCCGGGGATGGCTACACCTTC. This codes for CASSQQTSGDGYTF.

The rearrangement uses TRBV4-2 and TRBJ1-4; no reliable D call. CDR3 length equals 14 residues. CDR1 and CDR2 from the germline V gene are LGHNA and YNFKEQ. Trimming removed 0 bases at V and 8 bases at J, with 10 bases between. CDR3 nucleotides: TGTGCCAGCAGCCAAGATACTGCGGGCGAAAAACTGTTTTTT. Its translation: CASSQDTAGEKLFF.

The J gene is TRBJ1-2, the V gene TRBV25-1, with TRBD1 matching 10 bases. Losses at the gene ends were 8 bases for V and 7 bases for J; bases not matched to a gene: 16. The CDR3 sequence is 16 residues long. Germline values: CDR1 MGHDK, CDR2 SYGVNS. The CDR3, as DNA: TGTGCCAGCGGAAGATGGGACAGGGGCGTGATCGGTGGCTACACCTTC. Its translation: CASGRWDRGVIGGYTF.

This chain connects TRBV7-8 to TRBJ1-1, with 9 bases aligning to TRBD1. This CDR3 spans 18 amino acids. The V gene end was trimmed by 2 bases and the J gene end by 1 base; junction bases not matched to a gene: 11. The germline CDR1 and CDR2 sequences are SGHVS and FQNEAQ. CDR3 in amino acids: CASSLPGSTGGPNTEAFF. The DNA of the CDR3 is TGTGCCAGCAGCTTACCCGGCTCTACAGGGGGCCCGAACACTGAAGCTTTCTTT.

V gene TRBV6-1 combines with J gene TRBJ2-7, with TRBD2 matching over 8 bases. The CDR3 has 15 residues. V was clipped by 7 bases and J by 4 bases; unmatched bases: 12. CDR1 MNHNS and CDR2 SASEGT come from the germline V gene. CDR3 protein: CASTSGGGGIYEQYF. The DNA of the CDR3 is TGTGCCAGCACCTCCGGGGGCGGGGGGATTTACGAGCAGTACTTC.

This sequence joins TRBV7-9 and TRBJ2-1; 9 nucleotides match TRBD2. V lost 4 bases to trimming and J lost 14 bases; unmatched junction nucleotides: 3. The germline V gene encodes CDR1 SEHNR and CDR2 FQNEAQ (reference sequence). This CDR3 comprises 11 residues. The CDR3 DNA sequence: TGTGCCAGCAGCTCCCGGACTAGCGAGTTCTTC. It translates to CASSSRTSEFF. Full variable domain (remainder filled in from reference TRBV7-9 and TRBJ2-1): DTGVSQNPRHKITKRGQNVTFRCDPISEHNRLYWYRQTLGQGPEFLTYFQNEAQLEKSRLLSDRFSAERPKGSFSTLEIQRTEQGDSAMYLCASSSRTSEFFGPGTRLTVL.

CDR3 bases: TGTGCCAGTAGTACTGGGGGCGTATGGGCAGATACGCAGTATTTT. This translates into CASSTGGVWADTQYF. This chain joins TRBV19 and TRBJ2-3, with a possible D match to TRBD1 (6 bases). The V gene lost 4 bases and the J gene lost 4 bases, with 15 bases spanning the gap. Per germline, CDR1 LNHDA and CDR2 SQIVND (reference sequence). This CDR3 region has 15 residues. The full variable domain, rest sourced from reference TRBV19 and TRBJ2-3, is DGGITQSPKYLFRKEGQNVTLSCEQNLNHDAMYWYRQDPGQGLRLIYYSQIVNDFQKGDIAEGYSVSREKKESFPLTVTSAQKNPTAFYLCASSTGGVWADTQYFGPGTRLTVL.